This T cell receptor (beta chain) was sequenced for a study of cytomegalovirus exposure and HLA in healthy donors. On this clone itself: No antigen is known for it.

Whole-study findings and limits: Based on reports, TCR beta sequences accurately predicted HLA-A and HLA-B alleles for most subjects. Presence/absence analyses took donor sequencing depth as roughly uniform. The records held CMV serostatus as the only immune exposure information.

Amplification used 60 Vbeta primers and 13 Jbeta primers. Libraries were prepared by immunoSEQ multiplex PCR; TCRdb keeps only in-frame clonotypes and omits some of them. The sample yields more than 130,000 clones, about 78% seen once. V was shortened by 1 base and J by 2 bases, with 6 bases between the two germline ends. Germline V gene data show CDR1 as GTSNPN and CDR2 as SVGIG (reference sequence). The CDR3 consists of 12 residues. The receptor comes from a male donor in good health and CMV-seronegative. J is TRBJ2-7 and V is TRBV30; a possible D gene is TRBD2 (6 bases). What was sequenced was PBMCs. For the CDR3, the DNA is TGTGCCTGGAGTGGGGGGGCCTACGAGCAGTACTTC. This gives the protein CAWSGGAYEQYF.